The clone carrying this T cell receptor beta chain was counted ten times or more. Its antigen is unknown. This sample's TCRbeta library carried unique molecular identifier barcodes. TCRdb reanalysed the PCR reads using MiXCR and keeps one entry per CDR3 protein. Counted here are 550,000 to 600,000 distinct CDR3 sequences, about 21% occurring once; the ten biggest clones make up roughly 14%. The record originates from a study of T-cell reconstitution after alpha-beta-depleted transplantation in children. Overall study findings and caveats: After transplant, high TCRbeta diversity at day 60 in some patients arose from surviving recipient T cells and thymic progenitors. By about two months after transplant, alpha-beta T cells reportedly arose from several hundred graft clones that had expanded.

This CDR3 has 15 residues. Trimming took 6 bases from V and 4 from J, leaving 19 bases between them. This TCR was sampled from a boy in the first two years of life who had a stem cell transplant for acute myeloid leukemia, so the T cells may come from the graft donor. The sequencing here drew on PBMCs, mostly from graft donor cells, taken 360 days after TCRalphabeta/CD19-depleted stem cell transplant. The genes are TRBV12-3 or TRBV12-4 and TRBJ2-7; TRBD1 might be the D (6 bases). DNA for the CDR3: TGTGCCAGCAGCCTACAGGGAAGAGGATCATACGAGCAGTACTTC. The encoded protein is CASSLQGRGSYEQYF.